The 17 T cell receptor beta chains below come from one sample, sequenced in a study of T cell changes during pregnancy in multiple sclerosis. The data were produced by immunoSEQ multiplex PCR, yet TCRdb's version contains in-frame clones alone and is incomplete. The sample holds around 97,000 clones; 92% are singletons and the top ten take about 0.9%. The sample was peripheral blood, taken after pregnancy. These receptors were taken from a female donor with multiple sclerosis, enrolled in a pregnancy study.

The gene calls are TRBV5-1 and TRBJ2-3; TRBD2 agrees at 7 bases. The V segment lost 0 bases and the J segment 2 bases; nucleotides outside the gene matches: 6. CDR1 and CDR2 (germline): SGHRS, YFSETQ. The CDR3 is 16 residues long. CDR3 residues: CASSLVSGGNTDTQYF. The CDR3 nucleotides read TGCGCCAGCAGCTTGGTGTCGGGGGGAAACACAGATACGCAGTATTTT.

This chain connects TRBV9 to TRBJ1-3, with unresolved D. Trimming stripped 0 bases from V and 0 bases from J, with 10 bases between. Germline V CDR1 and CDR2: SGDLS, YYNGEE. CDR3 length: 16 amino acids. The CDR3 reads CASSVVDTYSGNTIYF. The CDR3 bases are TGTGCCAGCAGCGTAGTCGACACGTACTCTGGAAACACCATATATTTT. Complete variable domain (other parts from reference TRBV9 and TRBJ1-3): DSGVTQTPKHLITATGQRVTLRCSPRSGDLSVYWYQQSLDQGLQFLIQYYNGEERAKGNILERFSAQQFPDLHSELNLSSLELGDSALYFCASSVVDTYSGNTIYFGEGSWLTVV.

As DNA, the CDR3 is TGCGCCAGCAGCCAAGATGTAGACTCCAGTCCACCTACTAATGAAAAACTGTTTTTT. This gives the protein CASSQDVDSSPPTNEKLFF. V usage is TRBV4-1 and J usage is TRBJ1-4; no clear D gene. The CDR3 runs to 19 residues. Trimming shortened V by 0 bases and J by 2 bases, and 19 bases separated the two germline ends. Germline CDR1 and CDR2: MGHRA and YSYEKL.

V gene TRBV7-2 combines with J gene TRBJ2-7; 10 nucleotides match TRBD2. Germline V gives CDR1 SGHTA, CDR2 FQGNSA. The junction had 10 bases not matched to a gene; V was cut back by 5 bases and J by 6 bases. The CDR3 spans 15 residues. The CDR3 loop reads CASSRLSGGAGEQYF. DNA of the CDR3: TGTGCCAGCAGCCGTTTAAGCGGGGGGGCCGGCGAGCAGTACTTC.

The rearrangement links TRBV4-1 to TRBJ1-4; the match to TRBD1 covers 10 bases. With 1 base clipped from V and 8 bases from J, the junction kept 4 bases outside the gene matches. The CDR3 has 15 amino acids. Germline V gene sequence: CDR1 MGHRA, CDR2 YSYEKL. The CDR3 loop is CASSQAGTGVEKLFF. The CDR3, as DNA: TGCGCCAGCAGCCAAGCGGGGACAGGGGTAGAAAAACTGTTTTTT.

This rearrangement joins TRBV2 to TRBJ2-2, with D perhaps TRBD1 (6 bases). The CDR3 runs to 15 residues. Germline CDR1 SNHLY, CDR2 FYNNEI. With 6 bases removed from V and 4 bases from J, the gap between germline ends came to 15 bases. CDR3 in DNA: TGTGCCAGCAGCGCCTACAGGGCCAGCACCGGGGAGCTGTTTTTT. Its translation is CASSAYRASTGELFF.

V usage is TRBV19 and J usage is TRBJ1-1, with TRBD1 identical over 7 bases. Germline V gene sequence: CDR1 LNHDA, CDR2 SQIVND (reference sequence). V lost 5 bases, J lost 2 bases, and 5 bases stayed unmatched. The CDR3 contains 14 residues. The CDR3 DNA sequence: TGTGCCAGTAGTGCCGGGACAGCCAACACTGAAGCTTTCTTT. Protein: CASSAGTANTEAFF. Combining the CDR3 with reference TRBV19 and TRBJ1-1 gives the whole variable domain DGGITQSPKYLFRKEGQNVTLSCEQNLNHDAMYWYRQDPGQGLRLIYYSQIVNDFQKGDIAEGYSVSREKKESFPLTVTSAQKNPTAFYLCASSAGTANTEAFFGQGTRLTVV.

The V call is TRBV7-2, the J call TRBJ2-3, with D possibly matching TRBD1 (6 bases). This CDR3 comprises 13 residues. Germline V gene lookup returns CDR1 SGHTA and CDR2 FQGNSA. V lost 5 bases and J 6 bases, leaving 12 bases between the germline ends. DNA for the CDR3: TGTGCCAGCAGCACCTACAGGGCGGATACGCAGTATTTT. It yields the protein CASSTYRADTQYF.

This rearrangement joins TRBV29-1 to TRBJ1-5, with D possibly TRBD1 on 6 matching bases. Trimming stripped 6 bases from V and 7 bases from J, with 19 bases between. Germline-derived CDR1 and CDR2 are SQVTM and ANQGSEA. CDR3 size: 14 residues. The CDR3 DNA reads as TGCAGCGTCTCCAGGGGAAAAGGGGACCAGCCCCAGCATTTT. This encodes CSVSRGKGDQPQHF.

The CDR3 DNA reads TGTGCCAGCAGCTTGAGGGGGTCAGAGACCCAGTACTTC. The encoded protein is CASSLRGSETQYF. This chain uses TRBV7-9 with TRBJ2-5; maybe TRBD1 (6 bases). CDR3 length: 13 amino acids. CDR1 is SEHNR, CDR2 FQNEAQ, per germline (reference sequence). The V gene lost 3 bases and the J gene lost 4 bases, with 9 bases spanning the gap.

This sequence joins TRBV9 and TRBJ2-5; 11 nucleotides match TRBD2. The CDR3 covers 17 residues. From germline, CDR1 is SGDLS and CDR2 YYNGEE. The V and J ends lost 0 bases and 5 bases, in that order; junction bases with no gene match: 9. Here the CDR3 DNA reads TGTGCCAGCAGCGTAGGTGTAGCGGGGGGGCCGGGGGAGACCCAGTACTTC. Its translation is CASSVGVAGGPGETQYF.

The V call is TRBV7-3, the J call TRBJ2-3, with 12 bases identical to TRBD2. V lost 0 bases, J lost 8 bases, and 9 bases stayed unmatched. This CDR3 region has 17 residues. Looked up from germline, CDR1 is SGHTA and CDR2 is FQGTGA. The CDR3 nucleotides read TGTGCCAGCAGCTTAACAGGGCTAGCGGGGGGGCTTGGTACGCAGTATTTT. Protein sequence: CASSLTGLAGGLGTQYF.

This chain links TRBV4-2 with TRBJ1-3; D remains unclear. Trimming removed 1 base from V and 0 bases from J, with 7 bases in between. In germline, CDR1 is LGHNA, CDR2 YNFKEQ. The CDR3 length is 15 residues. CDR3 in amino acids: CASSQGPSSGNTIYF. Written as DNA, the CDR3 is TGTGCCAGCAGCCAAGGGCCAAGCTCTGGAAACACCATATATTTT.

The gene calls are TRBV6-6 and TRBJ2-5; weak D call: TRBD2 (5 bases). CDR3 length: 12 amino acids. Germline assignment: CDR1 MNHNY and CDR2 SVGAGI (reference sequence). Trimming took off 8 bases at V and 1 base at J, with 8 bases between the two ends. The CDR3 DNA is TGTGCCAGCGGAGGAGCCCAAGAGACCCAGTACTTC. Translating gives CASGGAQETQYF.

This chain links TRBV27 with TRBJ2-7; D is undetermined. The CDR3 covers 18 residues. V was pared by 2 bases and J by 5 bases, with 25 bases between. Germline loops: CDR1 MNHEY, CDR2 SMNVEV (reference sequence). The CDR3 is CASSLPRIPSRRQDEQYF. As DNA, the CDR3 is TGTGCCAGCAGTTTACCCCGGATCCCCTCTCGGCGTCAGGACGAGCAGTACTTC.

The J gene is TRBJ1-3, the V gene TRBV7-9, with D perhaps matching TRBD1 (6 bases). V lost 4 bases and J lost 2, with 9 bases in between. The length of the CDR3 is 14 residues. Per the germline V gene, CDR1 is SEHNR and CDR2 is FQNEAQ (reference sequence). CDR3 loop: CASSSQGTGNTIYF. In nucleotides, the CDR3 is TGTGCCAGCAGCTCCCAGGGGACTGGAAACACCATATATTTT.

The rearrangement joins TRBV19 to TRBJ2-7, with 7 bases matching TRBD2. V lost 1 base and J lost 7; bases outside the gene matches: 4. The CDR3 is made up of 13 amino acids. CDR1 LNHDA and CDR2 SQIVND come from the germline V gene (reference sequence). The CDR3 is CASSIAGGMEQYF. The CDR3 DNA is TGTGCCAGTAGTATAGCGGGAGGAATGGAGCAGTACTTC.